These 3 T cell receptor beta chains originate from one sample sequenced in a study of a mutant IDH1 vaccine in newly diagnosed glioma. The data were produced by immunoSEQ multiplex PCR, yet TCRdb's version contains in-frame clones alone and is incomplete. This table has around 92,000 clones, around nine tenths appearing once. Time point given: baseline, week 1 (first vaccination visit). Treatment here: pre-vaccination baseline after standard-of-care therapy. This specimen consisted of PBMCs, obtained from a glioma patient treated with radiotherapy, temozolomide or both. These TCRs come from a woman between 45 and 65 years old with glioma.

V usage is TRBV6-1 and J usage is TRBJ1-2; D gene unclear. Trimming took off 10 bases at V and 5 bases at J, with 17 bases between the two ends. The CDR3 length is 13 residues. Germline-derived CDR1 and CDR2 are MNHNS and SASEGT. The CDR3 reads CATRRAQSYGYTF. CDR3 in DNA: TGTGCCACCCGGCGGGCGCAATCTTATGGCTACACCTTC.

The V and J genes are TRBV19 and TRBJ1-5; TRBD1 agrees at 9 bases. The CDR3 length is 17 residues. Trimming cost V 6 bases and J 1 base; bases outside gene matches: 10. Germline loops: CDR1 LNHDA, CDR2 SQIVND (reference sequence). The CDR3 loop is CASSNRATGGSNQPQHF. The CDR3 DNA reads TGTGCCAGTAGCAATCGTGCGACAGGGGGAAGCAATCAGCCCCAGCATTTT.

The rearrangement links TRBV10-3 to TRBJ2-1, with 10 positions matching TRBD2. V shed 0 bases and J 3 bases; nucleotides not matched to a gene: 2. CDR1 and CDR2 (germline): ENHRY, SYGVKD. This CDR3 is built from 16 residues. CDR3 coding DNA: TGTGCCATCAGTGAGTCGAGCGGGAGGGACTACAATGAGCAGTTCTTC. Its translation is CAISESSGRDYNEQFF.